This TCR beta chain was recovered during a study of blood T cell repertoires in COVID-19. Study-wide context: The study drew acute and convalescent COVID-19 samples from the United States, Italy and Spain. The cDNA or gDNA used as material had been derived from T cells, B-cell-depleted T cells, or PBMCs.

Seattle researchers signed up patients amid active infection and tracked them longitudinally. The V gene's germline CDR1 is SGHNT and CDR2 YENEEA. The CDR3 length is 14 residues. The V gene lost 0 bases and the J gene lost 4 bases, with 9 bases spanning the gap. Methods used by the authors: Quantification of nucleated cells was approximated via reference gene primer amplification. Here immunoSEQ multiplex PCR was the method, and the copy in TCRdb shows in-frame clones only, minus some. That table supplies the V and J calls and clone size; D and trimming were determined from the DNA. Here the sample spans 300,000 to 350,000 clones, around 87% being singletons.

This chain connects TRBV11-3 to TRBJ2-5; a possible D gene is TRBD2 (6 bases). The material sequenced was peripheral blood. The sequence was collected from a woman in her forties or fifties with COVID-19, enrolled during active disease. CDR3 sequence: CASSLDLATETQYF. For the CDR3, the DNA is TGTGCCAGCAGCTTAGACCTAGCGACAGAGACCCAGTACTTC.